A selection of T cell receptor beta chains follows, all from one sample in a study of radiation and T cells in renal cell carcinoma. Profiled with immunoSEQ multiplex PCR; TCRdb holds only in-frame clones, not every one. The sample shows roughly 78,000 clones, roughly 80% of them seen only once. Here the sequenced sample was blood, taken from a patient whose treatment included radiotherapy and nephrectomy. Source of these receptors: a man aged 60 to 69 with renal cell carcinoma. The CDR3 runs from the conserved cysteine through the conserved F or W. D genes are given only for firm matches.

- TRBJ2-2 TRBV5-1 TGCGCCAGCAGCTTTAACACCGGGGAGCTGTTTTTT CASSFNTGELFF
- TRBJ1-4 TRBV27 TGTGCCAGCAGCCCTCAGGCAACTAATGAAAAACTGTTTTTT CASSPQATNEKLFF
TRBD2 TRBJ2-7 TRBV27 TGTGCCAGCAGTCCCTGGACTAGTTTGTACGAGCAGTACTTC CASSPWTSLYEQYF
- TRBJ2-7 TRBV10-2 TGCGCCAGCAGTGAGTACGGAGGGTCCTACGAGCAGTACTTC CASSEYGGSYEQYF
- TRBJ2-5 TRBV6-4 TGTGCCAGCTACTCGGAGGAGACCCAGTACTTC CASYSEETQYF
- TRBJ2-7 TRBV30 TGTGCCTGGGGGGGAGGCCGCGGGGACGAGCAGTACTTC CAWGGGRGDEQYF
- TRBJ2-7 TRBV15 TGTGCCACCAGGAGGGTTCCCGGGGACGAGCAGTACTTC CATRRVPGDEQYF
- TRBJ1-2 TRBV11-2 TGTGCCAGCAGCTCGCGTGCTAACTATGGCTACACCTTC CASSSRANYGYTF
TRBD1 TRBJ2-6 TRBV7-9 TGTGCCAGCCTCCCTGACTCCGGGACAGAAAAGGGGGCCAACGTCCTGACTTTC CASLPDSGTEKGANVLTF
TRBD1 TRBJ2-7 TRBV27 TGTGCCAGCAGTGCCGGGACAGGGGGCACCTACGAGCAGTACTTC CASSAGTGGTYEQYF
- TRBJ1-3 TRBV5-1 TGCGCCAGCAGCTTGGAGGCCCTTGGGTCTGGAAACACCATATATTTT CASSLEALGSGNTIYF
- TRBJ2-1 TRBV28 TGTGCCAGCAGCCTTGCTTGGCGGGAGCAGTTCTTC CASSLAWREQFF
TRBD1 TRBJ1-5 TRBV27 TGTGCCAGCAGATTTGACAGGGGGCAGAATCAGCCCCAGCATTTT CASRFDRGQNQPQHF
- TRBJ2-7 TRBV4-2 TGTGCCAGCAGCCAAGCGGATTCTAGCGAGGTCTACGAGCAGTACTTC CASSQADSSEVYEQYF
- TRBJ1-1 TRBV19 TGTGCCAGTAGTCCCCCCGGTCGGGGGAACACTGAAGCTTTCTTT CASSPPGRGNTEAFF
TRBD1 TRBJ1-1 TRBV5-4 TGTGCCAGCAGCATGGGACAGGGGGCTTGGGACACTGAAGCTTTCTTT CASSMGQGAWDTEAFF
TRBD1 TRBJ2-5 TRBV28 TGTGCCAGCAGTTCCCTGCAGACAGGGGGGGTAGAGACCCAGTACTTC CASSSLQTGGVETQYF
- TRBJ1-2 TRBV28 TGTGCCAGCAGTTTATCCGTTGGAGGCTACACCTTC CASSLSVGGYTF
TRBD1 TRBJ2-5 TRBV5-1 TGCGCCAGCAGCCGACTCCCGGGACAGGGGGCTACGGAGCAGTACTTC CASSRLPGQGATEQYF
- TRBJ2-7 TRBV9 TGTGCCAGCAGCGTAGCTCCGTTTTCCTACGAGCAGTACTTC CASSVAPFSYEQYF
- TRBJ2-7 TRBV4-1 TGCGCCAGCAGCCAAGATAGGCAGGGGAGGTTTCGTGACGAGCAGTACTTC CASSQDRQGRFRDEQYF
- TRBJ1-6 TRBV6-5 TGTGCCAGCAGTTCTCAGGGCTCACCCCTCCACTTT CASSSQGSPLHF